Listed here are 6 T cell receptor beta chains from one sample, sequenced in a study of ipilimumab plus nivolumab after autologous stem cell transplantation. TCRdb keeps only in-frame clones here, not all; method: immunoSEQ multiplex PCR. Of roughly 86,000 clones in the sample, around 80% are singletons; the top ten hold roughly 2.2%. Specimen: PBMCs, collected in a trial of ipilimumab plus nivolumab as post-transplant consolidation. The receptors stem from a male donor with diffuse large B-cell lymphoma.

This rearrangement joins TRBV29-1 to TRBJ1-1, with 11 bases fitting TRBD1. V was clipped by 4 bases and J by 3 bases; unmatched bases: 31. Germline assignment: CDR1 SQVTM and CDR2 ANQGSEA. The CDR3 has 23 residues. The CDR3 region is CSVAHYKRTGGNQALVLDTEAFF. In DNA form, the CDR3 reads TGCAGCGTTGCACATTATAAAAGGACAGGGGGCAACCAGGCCTTAGTCTTGGACACTGAAGCTTTCTTT.

The V and J genes are TRBV6-5 and TRBJ2-7, with D possibly being TRBD1 (6 bases). With 2 bases removed from V and 5 bases from J, the gap between germline ends came to 16 bases. The CDR3 consists of 15 residues. Germline V gives CDR1 MNHEY, CDR2 SVGAGI. Written as DNA, the CDR3 is TGTGCCAGCAGTTACCAACAGGGAGATTCCCACGAGCAGTACTTC. This codes for CASSYQQGDSHEQYF.

This rearrangement joins TRBV6-1 to TRBJ2-7; either TRBD1 or TRBD2 may supply D (6 bases each). CDR3 length: 15 residues. Germline values: CDR1 MNHNS, CDR2 SASEGT. With 2 bases removed from V and 2 bases from J, the gap between germline ends came to 13 bases. CDR3 region: CASSEIVGGPYEQYF. As DNA, the CDR3 is TGTGCCAGCAGTGAAATCGTGGGGGGCCCCTACGAGCAGTACTTC.

This chain joins TRBV2 and TRBJ2-2, with D unresolved. This CDR3 contains 14 residues. CDR1 and CDR2 from the germline V gene are SNHLY and FYNNEI. Trimming stripped 3 bases from V and 6 bases from J, with 11 bases between. This CDR3 reads CASSEEMSAGELFF. The DNA for the CDR3 is TGTGCCAGCAGTGAGGAGATGAGCGCCGGGGAGCTGTTTTTT. Combining the CDR3 with reference TRBV2 and TRBJ2-2 gives the whole variable domain EPEVTQTPSHQVTQMGQEVILRCVPISNHLYFYWYRQILGQKVEFLVSFYNNEISEKSEIFDDQFSVERPDGSNFTLKIRSTKLEDSAMYFCASSEEMSAGELFFGEGSRLTVL.

This CDR3 reads CASSPPGLDTQYF. As DNA, the CDR3 is TGTGCCAGCTCACCACCCGGACTGGATACGCAGTATTTT. The chain employs TRBV18 and TRBJ2-3; D possibly corresponds to TRBD2 (5 bases). Germline CDR1 KGHSH, CDR2 LQKENI. The V end was cut by 0 bases, the J end by 6 bases, with 7 bases between. The CDR3 runs to 13 residues.

This clone was seen only a few times. This chain connects TRBV30 to TRBJ2-3; D is undetermined. Germline values: CDR1 GTSNPN, CDR2 SVGIG (reference sequence). The CDR3 length is 12 residues. V was pared by 3 bases and J by 4 bases, with 8 bases between. This CDR3 is CAWRAVPDTQYF. The CDR3 DNA follows: TGTGCCTGGAGGGCCGTCCCAGATACGCAGTATTTT.